This TCR beta chain was obtained from a study of PD-1 blockade in classical Hodgkin lymphoma. In the study overall: The nivolumab dose that patients received was 3 mg/kg, given intravenously every 2 weeks.

All the patients suffered relapse after autologous stem cell transplantation, and brentuximab vedotin exposure differed. The CDR3 has 15 amino acids. The ends were cut back, 1 base at V and 8 bases at J, with 15 bases in the middle. The germline V gene has CDR1 MNHNS and CDR2 SASEGT. Clones were read by immunoSEQ multiplex PCR, and TCRdb kept only the in-frame ones, dropping some. The profile covers 40,000 to 45,000 clones, with approximately 64% appearing a single time and about 3% taken by the ten largest. Notes on this clone: The antigen is unknown.

General study findings and limits: For complete responders, baseline diversity was comparable to that of newly diagnosed patients.

This receptor was taken from a human donor with classical Hodgkin lymphoma. The chain is built from TRBV6-1 and TRBJ2-1, with D unclear. This specimen was peripheral blood mononuclear cells (PBMCs), taken at baseline. For the CDR3, the DNA is TGTGCCAGCAGTGAAGGCCCCCGGCTCGCGTATGAGCAGTTCTTC. Translated: CASSEGPRLAYEQFF.